This TCR beta chain was profiled in a study of blood T cell repertoires in COVID-19. Looking at the study overall: Spain, Italy and the United States supplied samples that represented acute and convalescent COVID-19. T cells, B-cell-depleted T cells, or PBMCs provided the cDNA or gDNA that served as material.

In the authors' workflow: Nucleated cell counts were estimated from reference gene primer amplification. Sequencing was performed with immunoSEQ multiplex PCR; in TCRdb, only in-frame clones are kept and a portion is missing. Clone size and the V and J calls come from that table; the DNA yielded D and trimming. The data contain tens of thousands of clones, 85% to 90% of them singletons. The CDR3 totals 14 residues. Germline-derived CDR1 and CDR2 are WNHNN and SYGVQD (reference sequence). The ends were cut back, 3 bases at V and 5 bases at J, with 11 bases in the middle. Sequenced: peripheral blood. This sequence was found in a man aged 55 to 70 with active COVID-19. This chain joins TRBV10-1 and TRBJ1-3; TRBD1 might be the D (5 bases). The CDR3 bases are TGCGCCAGCAGTGACGGGGGATTGAGAAACACCATATATTTT. The encoded protein is CASSDGGLRNTIYF.